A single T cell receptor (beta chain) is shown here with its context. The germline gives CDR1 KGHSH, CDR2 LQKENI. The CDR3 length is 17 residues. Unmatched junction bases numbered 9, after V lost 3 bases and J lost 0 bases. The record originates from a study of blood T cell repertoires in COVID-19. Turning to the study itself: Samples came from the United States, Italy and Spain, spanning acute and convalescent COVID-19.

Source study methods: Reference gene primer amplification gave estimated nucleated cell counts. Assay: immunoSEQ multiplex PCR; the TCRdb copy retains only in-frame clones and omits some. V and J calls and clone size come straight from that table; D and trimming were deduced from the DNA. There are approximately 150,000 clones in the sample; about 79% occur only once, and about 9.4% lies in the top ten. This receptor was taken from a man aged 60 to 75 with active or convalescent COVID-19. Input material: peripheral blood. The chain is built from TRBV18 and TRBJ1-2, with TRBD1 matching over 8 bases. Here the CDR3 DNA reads TGTGCCAGCTCACCGAGCCCGGGACAGGTCTCTAACTATGGCTACACCTTC. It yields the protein CASSPSPGQVSNYGYTF.